This paragraph covers one T cell receptor beta chain sequence. These data originate in a study of T cell clonotyping in hematopoietic cell transplantation. Looked up from germline, CDR1 is MNHEY and CDR2 is SVGAGI. The CDR3 spans 14 residues. V lost 6 bases to trimming and J lost 2 bases; unmatched junction nucleotides: 7. Time point defined: recipient sample about 28 days before transplant, after cytoreduction. The repertoire was sequenced with immunoSEQ multiplex PCR; TCRdb's copy has only in-frame clones and lacks some. Of 6,000 to 8,000 clones in the sample, 88% were seen once. The chain recombines TRBV6-5 with TRBJ2-7; 7 bases are shared with TRBD2. This sequence was found in a man in his 60s with acute myeloid leukemia. Some clones in this sample may be carry-over from other donors' samples. The sequencing here drew on peripheral blood mononuclear cells, taken before stem cell transplant. CDR3 DNA sequence: TGTGCCAGCAGCCGCCGGGGAGGGGCCTACGAGCAGTACTTC. Its translation is CASSRRGGAYEQYF.